This T cell receptor beta chain was sequenced in a study of CD8+ T cells in alopecia areata (dated 2018 in TCRdb). Regarding the complete study: Treated patients were enrolled in an open-label pilot trial of oral tofacitinib, 5 to 10 mg twice daily, for moderate-to-severe alopecia areata. TCRbeta CDR3 regions were amplified by immunoSEQ multiplex PCR with 35 Vbeta forward and 13 Jbeta reverse primers. Tofacitinib was given for 6 to 18 months, followed by 6 months of follow-up off drug to assess delayed response and recurrence. In humans, TCRbeta sequencing was performed on scalp tissue and on sorted CD4+ and CD8+ peripheral blood T cells from healthy controls and from patients with patchy or totalis/universalis alopecia areata. Scalp clonality was compared across normal scalp (n=4), patchy alopecia areata scalp (n=8), and alopecia totalis/universalis scalp (n=8). RNA came from the PAXgene miRNA kit for fixed scalp, the miRNeasy kit for PBMCs, and the RNeasy kit for mouse skin. High-throughput TCRbeta sequencing was used to examine T cell clonal expansion in alopecia areata in both the C3H/HeJ mouse model and human patients. For the treated patients, the SALT score, which quantifies what percentage of scalp surface area is affected, served as the measure of disease severity. Tofacitinib-treated patients had biopsies at baseline and at 4 and 24 weeks of treatment, with a later scalp biopsy in several patients. Study-wide findings and limitations: Unlike mouse skin, which is dominated by gammadelta T cells, normal human skin has resident alphabeta T cells that are also sequenced, and this complicates analysis of the scalp TCR repertoire. Tofacitinib significantly lowered scalp clonality and the number of expanded CD8+ clones among the top 100 scalp clones. The treated cohort was small, with a single nonresponder, so links between baseline CD8+ expansion and response need larger studies. Compared with normal scalp, lesional scalp had higher clonality and more expanded CD8+ clones, particularly in alopecia totalis/universalis, a pattern that suggests antigenic drive. Shared TCR sequences between patients were less evident than in mice, which may be partly attributable to HLA diversity in the patient population. Many expanded lesional clones persisted in scalp and blood during tofacitinib treatment, which may partly explain relapse after stopping treatment.

Notes on this clone: Its antigen specificity is not known. Base quality data are lacking; no much larger clone is found one base away.

The time point label on this specimen signifies: 20 to 30 weeks on oral tofacitinib. The treatment or condition tag for this specimen amounts to: oral pan-JAK inhibitor, 5-10 mg twice daily. Lesional scalp punch biopsies and peripheral blood were obtained from alopecia areata patients. PBMCs were separated by density centrifugation and stained for CD3, CD4 and CD8, after which CD4+ and CD8+ T cells were sorted on a FACSAria. Taken from cysteine to phenylalanine, the CDR3 has 16 residues. CDR3 DNA only is kept here, 48 bases in frame from base 1. Based on the germline V gene, the CDR1 and CDR2 sequences are SGHRS and YFSETQ. Trimming removed 2 bases from V and 8 bases from J; the gene matches leave 7 bases unexplained. The method behind the library was the immunoSEQ multiplex PCR assay. To provide template for TCR sequencing, every sample had RNA extracted and reverse transcribed into cDNA. First-strand cDNA was synthesized using SuperScript III with a 2:1 mix of oligo-dT and random hexamers. A synthetic immune receptor repertoire was used to assess amplification bias, and residual bias was removed computationally. In the authors' own workflow: Raw reads were preprocessed to remove errors, and CDR3 was defined according to IMGT conventions as the region from the conserved cysteine to phenylalanine. Clonality was calculated as 1 minus Shannon entropy normalized by log2 of the number of productive unique TCRs. Whether each scalp clone was CD4 or CD8 was inferred by checking scalp TCRbeta sequences against the CD4 and CD8 repertoires from sorted blood. As stored in TCRdb, this immuneACCESS dataset retains in-frame rearrangements with V and J assigned. A fraction of the clones does not appear; measured against another copy, unresolved V genes explain less than half of the discrepancy, and the remainder lacks a known reason. For V, J and clone size, that table is used; D and trimming come from the DNA. The table for this sample lists under 350,000 clones; 55% to 70% of them were counted only once. About 1.7% of the sample goes to the ten largest clones.

This receptor was identified in a human donor with alopecia areata. The sequence links TRBV5-1 to TRBJ1-6; TRBD1 fits 10 bases in the junction. This sample comprised CD4+ T cells sorted from blood, obtained at week 24, from a patient treated with tofacitinib. The nucleotides read TGCGCCAGCAGCTTACAGACGGGACAGGGGTATTCACCCCTCCACTTT. This encodes CASSLQTGQGYSPLHF.